One and the same sample provided the 15 T cell receptor beta chains below, sequenced in a study of OX40 agonist ivuxolimab in advanced cancers. Here immunoSEQ multiplex PCR was the method, and the copy in TCRdb shows in-frame clones only, minus some. Altogether tens of thousands of clones are present, more than 90% being singletons, with the ten largest covering roughly 6.9%. The sequencing used CD4+ or CD8+ T cells sorted from blood, collected in a trial of the OX40 agonist ivuxolimab. The receptors stem from an adult with an advanced solid tumor such as melanoma, head and neck, liver or kidney cancer.

The V call is TRBV5-1, the J call TRBJ2-5, with D hard to call. Germline values: CDR1 SGHRS, CDR2 YFSETQ. Trimming took off 0 bases at V and 1 base at J, with 10 bases between the two ends. CDR3 length: 15 residues. In nucleotides, the CDR3 is TGCGCCAGCAGCTTGGCCTTCGCCGCCCAAGAGACCCAGTACTTC. This codes for CASSLAFAAQETQYF.

The chain carries TRBV11-2 and TRBJ1-1; no firm D call. Deletions cut 5 bases from V and 1 base from J, with 14 bases between. Germline V gives CDR1 SGHAT, CDR2 FQNNGV. The CDR3 is 15 amino acids. The CDR3 protein is CASSPGSIGNTEAFF. CDR3 in DNA: TGTGCCAGCAGCCCCGGGTCGATCGGGAACACTGAAGCTTTCTTT.

The genes are TRBV30 and TRBJ2-1; a weak D match, TRBD2 (7 bases). This CDR3 region has 18 residues. The V gene's germline CDR1 is GTSNPN and CDR2 SVGIG (reference sequence). V lost 8 bases and J lost 7, with 33 bases in between. The CDR3 protein is CASSPRGWGGRRGNEQFF. As DNA, the CDR3 is TGTGCCAGCTCTCCCCGGGGGTGGGGCGGGAGAAGGGGGAATGAGCAGTTCTTC.

This chain connects TRBV27 to TRBJ2-2; maybe TRBD1 (6 bases). There are 14 residues in the CDR3. Trimming left V 2 bases short and J 5 bases short, with 9 bases between. Germline assignment: CDR1 MNHEY and CDR2 SMNVEV (reference sequence). The CDR3 region has the DNA TGTGCCAGCAGTTTAGATAGGGGGACCGGGGAGCTGTTTTTT. As protein: CASSLDRGTGELFF.

V is TRBV30 and J is TRBJ2-7; 8 bases are a match to TRBD2. The CDR3 spans 13 residues. Losses at the gene ends were 2 bases for V and 2 bases for J; bases not matched to a gene: 2. CDR1 is GTSNPN, CDR2 SVGIG, per germline (reference sequence). The CDR3 sequence is CAWSREGPYEQYF. CDR3 in DNA: TGTGCCTGGAGTCGGGAGGGCCCCTACGAGCAGTACTTC.

The CDR3 sequence: CASSHRALGTEAFF. The CDR3 DNA is TGTGCCAGCAGTCACAGGGCCCTGGGGACTGAAGCTTTCTTT. The rearrangement joins TRBV6-5 to TRBJ1-1; tentatively, D is TRBD1 (6 bases). Between the trimmed V and J ends, which lost 5 bases and 5 bases, there was a span of 15 bases. This CDR3 contains 14 residues. Germline CDR1 is MNHEY and CDR2 is SVGAGI.

This rearrangement joins TRBV11-2 to TRBJ1-3; D gene unclear. The V end lost 2 bases, the J end lost 2 bases, and 1 base lay between the germline ends. Germline loops: CDR1 SGHAT, CDR2 FQNNGV. This CDR3 has 12 residues. The DNA of the CDR3 is TGTGCCAGCAGCTTAACTGGAAACACCATATATTTT. Amino acids: CASSLTGNTIYF.

The rearrangement uses TRBV25-1 and TRBJ2-1; a weak D match, TRBD2 (6 bases). The CDR3 has 12 residues. From germline, CDR1 is MGHDK and CDR2 SYGVNS. Trimming shortened V by 7 bases and J by 8 bases, and 12 bases separated the two germline ends. CDR3 in DNA: TGTGCCAGCAACCGGGCGGGGCATGAGCAGTTCTTC. Amino acids: CASNRAGHEQFF. Full variable domain (outside the CDR3, taken from reference TRBV25-1 and TRBJ2-1): EADIYQTPRYLVIGTGKKITLECSQTMGHDKMYWYQQDPGMELHLIHYSYGVNSTEKGDLSSESTVSRIRTEHFPLTLESARPSHTSQYLCASNRAGHEQFFGPGTRLTVL.

The genes are TRBV6-6 and TRBJ2-1, with D perhaps matching TRBD2 (6 bases). Between the trimmed V and J ends, which lost 7 bases and 5 bases, there was a span of 21 bases. Germline V CDR1 and CDR2: MNHNY, SVGAGI (reference sequence). The CDR3 is 16 amino acids. CDR3 in amino acids: CASKPRGPEGDNEQFF. CDR3 DNA sequence: TGTGCCAGCAAACCCCGAGGCCCGGAGGGCGACAATGAGCAGTTCTTC.

This chain links TRBV29-1 with TRBJ1-1, with D unclear. Germline values: CDR1 SQVTM, CDR2 ANQGSEA. The CDR3 totals 11 residues. Trimming pared 4 bases from V and 4 bases from J, leaving 7 bases between. CDR3 residues: CSVVRATEAFF. The DNA for the CDR3 is TGCAGCGTTGTCCGGGCCACTGAAGCTTTCTTT.

The chain employs TRBV6-5 and TRBJ2-7; D ambiguous. CDR3 size: 13 residues. V shed 0 bases and J shed 0 bases, with 3 bases lying between them. From germline, CDR1 is MNHEY and CDR2 SVGAGI. DNA of the CDR3: TGTGCCAGCAGTTACTCTACCTCCTACGAGCAGTACTTC. Translation gives CASSYSTSYEQYF.

The V call is TRBV28, the J call TRBJ2-5; 9 nucleotides match TRBD1. Germline V CDR1 and CDR2: MDHEN, SYDVKM. Unmatched junction bases numbered 2, after V lost 8 bases and J lost 4 bases. This CDR3 is built from 12 residues. Here the CDR3 DNA reads TGTGCCAGCGGGACAGGGCTAGAGACCCAGTACTTC. The encoded protein is CASGTGLETQYF.

This clone appeared a single time. The chain is built from TRBV19 and TRBJ1-4; a possible D gene is TRBD1 (6 bases). The V and J ends lost 5 bases and 3 bases respectively, with 16 bases between them. The CDR3 loop spans 16 amino acids. Germline CDR1 and CDR2: LNHDA and SQIVND (reference sequence). The CDR3 DNA follows: TGTGCCAGTAGTTCATACAGGGATCGGTCTAATGAAAAACTGTTTTTT. Its protein is CASSSYRDRSNEKLFF.

The table lists this clone with a few counts. The chain employs TRBV28 and TRBJ2-7; 7 bases map to TRBD1. The germline V gene has CDR1 MDHEN and CDR2 SYDVKM. Trimming took 2 bases from V and 4 from J; bases not matched to a gene: 8. The CDR3 has 15 amino acids. The CDR3 nucleotides are TGTGCCAGCAGTTTAGAATCAGCAGGGGGTTACGAGCAGTACTTC. It is translated as CASSLESAGGYEQYF.

Written as DNA, the CDR3 is TGTGCCACCCGTCCCAAACAGGGCTATAGCAATCAGCCCCAGCATTTT. It is translated as CATRPKQGYSNQPQHF. This chain uses TRBV19 with TRBJ1-5; tentative D call: TRBD1 (6 bases). The ends were cut back, 10 bases at V and 0 bases at J, with 19 bases in the middle. Germline loops: CDR1 LNHDA, CDR2 SQIVND (reference sequence). The CDR3 covers 16 residues.